This TCR beta chain was identified during a study of tumor and adjacent non-tumor tissue in lung cancer. As for the study in general: Patients were aged roughly 31 to 76, ten or so men and about 5 women, stage I to III. Samples averaged about 4.3 million productive TCRbeta reads each.

RNA was extracted from bulk tissue without any cell sorting. This non-tumor lung sample came from over 3 cm beyond the tumor edge. A note on this clonotype: Antigen specificity is unknown. The junction does not match germline at one end; this may be a read error.

Study results and limitations: Normal lung showed higher cumulative top 100 clone frequency than tumor.

The library came from three nested PCR rounds adapted from ARM-PCR protocols. From the multiplex PCR reads, TCRdb called clonotypes with MiXCR, one entry per CDR3 protein. Here the sample spans 94,000 or so distinct CDR3 sequences, approximately 73% being singletons. The CDR3 totals 13 residues. Germline V gene sequence: CDR1 KGHDR, CDR2 SFDVKD. The sequenced sample consisted of distant non-tumor lung tissue. This TCR derives from a woman aged 45-65 years with non-small cell lung cancer. This chain uses TRBV24-1 with TRBJ2-5, with D perhaps matching TRBD2 (7 bases). For the CDR3, the DNA is TGTGCCACGGCCCGGGGGGCAGAGGAGACCCAGAACTTC. Amino acid sequence: CATARGAEETQNF.